This TCR beta chain was profiled in a study of response to subunit inactivated influenza vaccine. Whole-study results and caveats: Only a handful of new T cells, the authors suggested, are recruited with each seasonal influenza vaccination.

This clonotype was detected a few times. The antigen remains undetermined. Germline V gene sequence: CDR1 LNHNV, CDR2 YYDKDF (reference sequence). This CDR3 has 17 residues. The germline V and J ends were trimmed by 1 base and 4 bases, with 16 bases remaining between them. Each CDR3 protein is one row after TCRdb ran MiXCR on the RT-PCR reads. The sample shows hundreds of thousands of distinct CDR3 sequences, 12% of them seen only once. The chain has TRBV15 and TRBJ2-2, with D possibly matching TRBD2 (7 bases). The specimen was PBMCs from blood, collected on the day of vaccination. This TCR was sampled from a man in his fifties or sixties who received an inactivated influenza vaccine. The CDR3 is CATSRAKGGGGTGELFF. CDR3 DNA: TGTGCCACCAGCAGAGCCAAAGGGGGGGGCGGCACCGGGGAGCTGTTTTTT.